This T cell receptor beta chain was documented in a study of CD8+ T cells in alopecia areata. Study context: The study gave treated patients oral tofacitinib at 5 to 10 mg twice daily. For 6 to 18 months, tofacitinib was taken, and 6 months off drug followed. Study-wide points: The study also sequences resident alphabeta T cells of normal skin in scalp samples. Relative to normal scalp, lesional scalp, especially alopecia totalis/universalis, showed higher clonality.

Following extraction, RNA underwent reverse transcription to cDNA, which served as the sequencing template. The protocol was immunoSEQ multiplex PCR, while the TCRdb copy is restricted to in-frame clones and leaves out a portion. The sample has roughly 210,000 clones; 40% to 45% are singletons. This clone was seen at least ten times. The antigen remains unidentified. Germline-derived CDR1 and CDR2 are SGHDN and FVKESK. V lost 1 base and J 4 bases, leaving 10 bases between the germline ends. This CDR3 has 14 residues. Treatment meaning: oral pan-JAK inhibitor, 5-10 mg twice daily. The specimen comprised CD4+ T cells sorted from blood, sampled between weeks 36 and 40, from a patient treated with tofacitinib. V and J are TRBV14 and TRBJ1-2; D call uncertain. This clonotype was sampled from a human donor with alopecia areata. In DNA form, the CDR3 reads TGTGCCAGCAGCCAAGTGGCAGCCCGCTATGGCTACACCTTC. Encoded protein: CASSQVAARYGYTF. Drawing the rest from reference TRBV14 and TRBJ1-2, the complete variable domain is EAGVTQFPSHSVIEKGQTVTLRCDPISGHDNLYWYRRVMGKEIKFLLHFVKESKQDESGMPNNRFLAERTGGTYSTLKVQPAELEDSGVYFCASSQVAARYGYTFGSGTRLTVV.